The 28 T cell receptor beta chains listed next were all sequenced from one sample in a study of CD8 T cells in ankylosing spondylitis. TCRdb used MiXCR to reprocess the 5' RACE reads, holding one entry per CDR3 protein. This repertoire shows around 300,000 distinct CDR3 sequences, about 9.9% found once; its top ten account for roughly a tenth. Specimen: blood, either unsorted or a sorted T cell fraction (not recorded which). These receptors came from a female donor with ankylosing spondylitis or in good health (not recorded which).

The sample holds many counts of this clonotype. The V gene is TRBV20-1, the J gene TRBJ2-1; 10 nucleotides align to TRBD2. The CDR3 sequence is 17 residues long. Germline V gene sequence: CDR1 DFQATT, CDR2 SNEGSKA (reference sequence). V trimming: 0 bases; J trimming: 0 bases; junction bases outside the gene matches: 5. CDR3 DNA: TGCAGTGCTAGAGATCTTGCTAGCGGGGGCTCCTACAATGAGCAGTTCTTC. It codes for CSARDLASGGSYNEQFF.

V and J are TRBV6-2 or TRBV6-3 and TRBJ2-1; TRBD2 aligns across 7 bases. The CDR3 consists of 17 residues. CDR1 is MNHEY, CDR2 SVGEGT, per germline. V gave up 0 bases and J gave up 2 bases; unmatched junction bases: 7. CDR3 in DNA: TGTGCCAGCAGTTACTCAACAAGCGGGGCCCCCTACAATGAGCAGTTCTTC. Translating gives CASSYSTSGAPYNEQFF.

This clonotype occurred many times. The chain has TRBV11-2 and TRBJ2-1, with D possibly being TRBD2 (6 bases). In germline, CDR1 is SGHAT, CDR2 FQNNGV. Deletions cut 8 bases from V and 2 bases from J, with 16 bases between. This CDR3 is built from 15 residues. The CDR3, as DNA: TGTGCCAGCTCCCAGGGACTCCGGCCCTACAATGAGCAGTTCTTC. Translated, it gives CASSQGLRPYNEQFF. Drawing the rest from reference TRBV11-2 and TRBJ2-1, the complete variable domain is EAGVAQSPRYKIIEKRQSVAFWCNPISGHATLYWYQQILGQGPKLLIQFQNNGVVDDSQLPKDRFSAERLKGVDSTLKIQPAKLEDSAVYLCASSQGLRPYNEQFFGPGTRLTVL.

This clonotype was seen more than once but under ten times. In DNA, the CDR3 is TGTGCCACCAGCACCATACGGGGAGGGCACTATGGCTACACCTTC. It yields the protein CATSTIRGGHYGYTF. The genes are TRBV15 and TRBJ1-2; D is unclear. V gave up 4 bases and J gave up 3 bases, with 15 bases separating them. Germline values: CDR1 LNHNV, CDR2 YYDKDF (reference sequence). The CDR3 loop spans 15 amino acids.

The table lists this clonotype with many counts. The rearrangement joins TRBV5-1 to TRBJ2-1; 7 bases align to TRBD1. The V gene end was trimmed by 4 bases and the J gene end by 0 bases; junction bases not matched to a gene: 1. Germline lookup yields CDR1 SGHRS and CDR2 YFSETQ. This CDR3 comprises 14 residues. The CDR3 sequence: CASSRDSSYNEQFF. Written as DNA, the CDR3 is TGCGCCAGCAGCCGGGACAGCTCCTACAATGAGCAGTTCTTC.

This clonotype was detected many times. The chain couples TRBV5-1 to TRBJ1-5; tentatively, D is TRBD1 (5 bases). V was pared by 2 bases and J by 4 bases, with 13 bases between. Germline V gene lookup returns CDR1 SGHRS and CDR2 YFSETQ. The CDR3 runs 15 residues. The CDR3 loop reads CASSFFTGENQPQHF. DNA for the CDR3: TGCGCCAGCAGCTTTTTTACAGGCGAGAATCAGCCCCAGCATTTT.

Points on this clonotype: One junction end disagrees with the germline gene, perhaps due to a read error. V and J are TRBV5-1 and TRBJ2-3; TRBD2 is a possible D gene (6 bases). The CDR3 has 13 residues. Germline CDR1 and CDR2: SGHRS and YFSETQ. CDR3 bases: TGCGCCAGCAGCTTGACTAGCACAGATATGCAGTATTTT. Translation gives CASSLTSTDMQYF. Combining the CDR3 with reference TRBV5-1 and TRBJ2-3 gives the whole variable domain KAGVTQTPRYLIKTRGQQVTLSCSPISGHRSVSWYQQTPGQGLQFLFEYFSETQRNKGNFPGRFSGRQFSNSRSEMNVSTLELGDSALYLCASSLTSTDMQYFGPGTRLTVL.

This clonotype was detected ten times or more. This CDR3 reads CASSLQIRTGVEQYF. CDR3 nucleotides: TGCGCCAGCAGCCTTCAGATCCGGACAGGGGTCGAGCAGTACTTC. J is TRBJ2-7 and V is TRBV5-1; 9 bases match TRBD1. The CDR3 is 15 amino acids. J lost 6 bases, V lost 4 bases, and 11 bases had no gene match. CDR1 is SGHRS and CDR2 is YFSETQ in the germline V gene.

This chain links TRBV5-5 with TRBJ2-1; D unresolved. Germline values: CDR1 SGHKS, CDR2 YYEKEE (reference sequence). V gave up 0 bases and J gave up 5 bases, with 9 bases separating them. CDR3 length equals 14 residues. DNA of the CDR3: TGTGCCAGCAGCTTGGGTGGTGGAGACAATGAGCAGTTCTTC. Its protein is CASSLGGGDNEQFF. Looking up the rest from reference TRBV5-5 and TRBJ2-1 gives the full variable domain: DAGVTQSPTHLIKTRGQQVTLRCSPISGHKSVSWYQQVLGQGPQFIFQYYEKEERGRGNFPDRFSARQFPNYSSELNVNALLLGDSALYLCASSLGGGDNEQFFGPGTRLTVL.

In its sample, this clonotype was seen many times. The chain carries TRBV20-1 and TRBJ2-7; D ambiguous. Trimming cost V 3 bases and J 2 bases, with 14 bases left between them. This CDR3 region has 14 residues. The germline V gene has CDR1 DFQATT and CDR2 SNEGSKA (reference sequence). CDR3 DNA: TGCAGTGCTAGTTTTTCAGCAGGAGCCTACGAGCAGTACTTC. Its translation is CSASFSAGAYEQYF.

At least ten counts were recorded for this clonotype. CDR3 bases: TGTGCCAGCAGCGTCTTAGGAGTTTCGGGGGAGACCCAGTACTTC. Amino acid sequence: CASSVLGVSGETQYF. The chain employs TRBV9 and TRBJ2-5, with D possibly matching TRBD2 (5 bases). The germline V gene has CDR1 SGDLS and CDR2 YYNGEE. The CDR3 runs to 15 residues. Trimming pared 2 bases from V and 5 bases from J, leaving 16 bases between.

This clonotype was found a few times. The chain couples TRBV3-1 to TRBJ2-4, with D uncertain. Trimming removed 0 bases at V and 0 bases at J, with 21 bases between. In germline, CDR1 is LGHDT, CDR2 YNNKEL (reference sequence). The CDR3 totals 20 residues. The CDR3 DNA is TGTGCCAGCAGCCAAGATGGAAGGCGCGGCCCATCCGAAGCCAAAAACATTCAGTACTTC. It codes for CASSQDGRRGPSEAKNIQYF.

This clonotype appeared many times. This rearrangement joins TRBV20-1 to TRBJ2-3; D is perhaps TRBD1 or TRBD2 (6 bases each). The CDR3 loop spans 13 amino acids. Germline lookup yields CDR1 DFQATT and CDR2 SNEGSKA (reference sequence). The CDR3 loop is CTTPGALRDTQYF. In nucleotides, the CDR3 is TGCACCACTCCGGGGGCGCTCAGGGATACGCAGTATTTT.

The chain uses TRBV14 and TRBJ2-7; D is unclear. This CDR3 spans 14 amino acids. Germline CDR1 is SGHDN and CDR2 is FVKESK. Trimming took 2 bases from V and 0 from J, leaving 8 bases between them. The CDR3 loop is CASSQHMSSYEQYF. The CDR3 nucleotides are TGTGCCAGCAGCCAACACATGAGCTCCTACGAGCAGTACTTC.

The chain links TRBV7-3 to TRBJ2-1; weak D call: TRBD1 (6 bases). Germline CDR1 and CDR2: SGHTA and FQGTGA. V was clipped by 5 bases and J by 4 bases, with 18 bases between them. CDR3 length: 16 residues. CDR3 residues: CASSPPGVLDYNEQFF. CDR3 nucleotide sequence: TGTGCCAGCAGCCCACCAGGGGTCCTGGATTACAATGAGCAGTTCTTC.

This clonotype was detected ten times or more. The chain is built from TRBV25-1 and TRBJ2-1; 10 bases are a match to TRBD1. Germline trimming cut 4 bases from V and 9 bases from J; bases unmatched to any gene: 12. The CDR3 has 16 amino acids. Germline CDR1 is MGHDK and CDR2 is SYGVNS. CDR3 coding DNA: TGTGCCAGCAGTGGGGGGCCGGGACAGGGGACGTTTGAGCAGTTCTTC. Translation: CASSGGPGQGTFEQFF.

This clonotype was counted at least ten times. The chain is built from TRBV18 and TRBJ2-6; D is perhaps TRBD2 (5 bases). Deletions cut 1 base from V and 0 bases from J, with 13 bases between. CDR1 KGHSH and CDR2 LQKENI come from the germline V gene. The CDR3 spans 18 residues. The CDR3 sequence: CASSPLAGHSSGANVLTF. CDR3 DNA sequence: TGTGCCAGCTCACCACTCGCGGGCCATAGCTCTGGGGCCAACGTCCTGACTTTC.

The table lists this clonotype with a few counts. The chain carries TRBV10-3 and TRBJ2-5, with D tentatively TRBD2 (5 bases). This CDR3 is built from 13 residues. Germline values: CDR1 ENHRY, CDR2 SYGVKD. V lost 6 bases and J 4 bases, leaving 12 bases between the germline ends. The CDR3 here is CAIRDSPRETQYF. The CDR3 nucleotides are TGTGCCATCAGGGACTCACCCCGAGAGACCCAGTACTTC.

CDR3 sequence (DNA): TGTGCCACCAGCTTCCCGGGAGGTAGCGGGAGGGAGACCCAGTACTTC. Its protein product is CATSFPGGSGRETQYF. The chain has TRBV15 and TRBJ2-5; 10 bases map to TRBD2. The length of the CDR3 is 16 residues. The V gene's germline CDR1 is LNHNV and CDR2 YYDKDF (reference sequence). V dropped 5 bases and J dropped 5; count of bases not matched to a gene: 11. The whole variable domain, remainder taken from reference TRBV15 and TRBJ2-5, is DAMVIQNPRYQVTQFGKPVTLSCSQTLNHNVMYWYQQKSSQAPKLLFHYYDKDFNNEADTPDNFQSRRPNTSFCFLDIRSPGLGDTAMYLCATSFPGGSGRETQYFGPGTRLLVL.

This clonotype occurred many times. CDR3 in amino acids: CSVAGTVSNTGELFF. Written as DNA, the CDR3 is TGCAGCGTTGCCGGGACAGTTTCGAACACCGGGGAGCTGTTTTTT. The rearrangement joins TRBV29-1 to TRBJ2-2, with 7 bases identical to TRBD1. This CDR3 region has 15 residues. Germline V gene lookup returns CDR1 SQVTM and CDR2 ANQGSEA. Trimming removed 4 bases from V and 0 bases from J; junction bases left unmatched: 5.

V usage is TRBV9 and J usage is TRBJ2-2; 8 positions match TRBD1. This CDR3 has 15 amino acids. The germline V gene has CDR1 SGDLS and CDR2 YYNGEE. The junction had 4 bases not matched to a gene; V was cut back by 0 bases and J by 6 bases. For the CDR3, the DNA is TGTGCCAGCAGCGTAGAACTCAGGGGGCCCGGGGAGCTGTTTTTT. Translating gives CASSVELRGPGELFF.

In its sample, this clonotype was seen a few times. The V gene is TRBV4-1, the J gene TRBJ1-2, with no clear D. Trimming cost V 0 bases and J 7 bases, with 12 bases left between them. Germline CDR1 reads MGHRA; CDR2 reads YSYEKL. This CDR3 spans 14 amino acids. The CDR3 is CASSQDRDVGGYTF. CDR3 bases: TGCGCCAGCAGCCAAGATCGGGATGTCGGTGGCTACACCTTC.

This clonotype was found many times. The V gene is TRBV20-1, the J gene TRBJ2-3; 15 bases line up with TRBD2. The germline CDR1 and CDR2 sequences are DFQATT and SNEGSKA (reference sequence). V lost 4 bases to trimming and J lost 2 bases; unmatched junction nucleotides: 7. This CDR3 is 17 amino acids long. CDR3 loop: CSATGTSGGTNTDTQYF. CDR3 bases: TGCAGTGCTACCGGGACTAGCGGGGGGACCAACACAGATACGCAGTATTTT.

This chain joins TRBV19 and TRBJ2-1; weak D call: TRBD2 (6 bases). This CDR3 region has 15 residues. Germline CDR1 reads LNHDA; CDR2 reads SQIVND (reference sequence). The V end lost 10 bases, the J end lost 2 bases, and 18 bases lay between the germline ends. The CDR3 DNA sequence: TGTGCCACCACATCCCGGGACTTGCCCTACAATGAGCAGTTCTTC. Amino acids: CATTSRDLPYNEQFF.

This clonotype was counted only a few times. This rearrangement joins TRBV12-3 or TRBV12-4 to TRBJ2-5, with TRBD2 as a possible D gene (6 bases). This CDR3 region has 13 residues. V lost 5 bases, J lost 5 bases, and 12 bases lay in between. The CDR3 reads CASSPTGSETQYF. Written as DNA, the CDR3 is TGTGCCAGCAGTCCAACCGGGAGCGAGACCCAGTACTTC.

The chain is built from TRBV7-9 and TRBJ2-2; no reliable D call. The length of the CDR3 is 12 residues. The ends were cut back, 2 bases at V and 7 bases at J, with 5 bases in the middle. Per the germline V gene, CDR1 is SEHNR and CDR2 is FQNEAQ (reference sequence). DNA of the CDR3: TGTGCCAGCAGCTTAAAACACGGGGAGCTGTTTTTT. Amino acids: CASSLKHGELFF.

This chain connects TRBV27 to TRBJ1-1; 11 positions agree with TRBD1. CDR1 is MNHEY, CDR2 SMNVEV, per germline (reference sequence). V lost 8 bases, J lost 1 base, and 15 bases stayed unmatched. The CDR3 totals 18 residues. In DNA form, the CDR3 reads TGTGCCAGCCTTACCCCGATCCGGGACAGGGGGTCGAACACTGAAGCTTTCTTT. It encodes CASLTPIRDRGSNTEAFF.

This clonotype was recorded at least ten times. The chain joins TRBV20-1 to TRBJ2-5; 13 bases match TRBD2. This CDR3 spans 16 amino acids. The J segment lost 1 base and the V segment lost 7 bases, leaving 9 bases of the junction unmatched. Germline CDR1 is DFQATT and CDR2 is SNEGSKA (reference sequence). CDR3 amino acids: CSVSRGTSGIQETQYF. CDR3 in DNA: TGCAGTGTTTCGAGAGGGACTAGCGGGATCCAAGAGACCCAGTACTTC.